This TCR beta chain was sequenced during a study of blood T cell repertoires in COVID-19. Study details: The study drew acute and convalescent COVID-19 samples from the United States, Italy and Spain.

Original methodology: Estimates of nucleated cell counts were drawn from the amplification of reference gene primers. Sequencing used immunoSEQ multiplex PCR; TCRdb keeps in-frame clones, though not all of them. For V, J and clone size, that table is used; D and trimming come from the DNA. The sample has almost 50,000 clones; roughly 85% are singletons. Between the trimmed V and J ends, which lost 4 bases and 2 bases, there was a span of 12 bases. The CDR3 spans 15 residues. Germline CDR1 LNHDA, CDR2 SQIVND (reference sequence). Sequenced: peripheral blood. This chain connects TRBV19 to TRBJ2-1, with D possibly TRBD1 on 5 matching bases. The source is a man between 65 and 85 years old with acute or convalescent COVID-19. The CDR3 reads CASSRQRTTYNEQFF. CDR3 in DNA: TGTGCCAGTAGTAGACAGCGAACTACCTACAATGAGCAGTTCTTC.